Reported below is one T cell receptor (beta chain). Participants were aged about 18 to 90 years from 20 to 30 US areas. For recovered donors of Cohort 3, there were two negative PCRs, clearance, or symptom resolution. This specimen comes from a study of blood T cell repertoires in COVID-19. Study summary: Spain, Italy and the United States supplied samples that represented acute and convalescent COVID-19.

Germline V gene sequence: CDR1 SGHVS, CDR2 FQNEAQ. V dropped 4 bases and J dropped 4; count of bases not matched to a gene: 0. The CDR3 spans 13 residues. TCRdb keeps only in-frame clones here, not all; method: immunoSEQ multiplex PCR. The sample includes over 150,000 clones, just over 85% of them seen just once. The chain combines TRBV7-8 with TRBJ2-7; 11 nucleotides line up with TRBD1. Sequencing used PBMCs or T cells enriched from blood (not recorded which). This clonotype was sampled from a woman aged 18-30 years who had recovered from COVID-19. The CDR3 bases are TGTGCCAGCAGCTGGGACAGGGGGTACGAGCAGTACTTC. It codes for CASSWDRGYEQYF.